The clone carrying this T cell receptor beta chain was detected only a few times. The sample belongs to a study of shared clonotypes between healthy human individuals. Study in general: Researchers drew samples from a couple of women and a few men aged 18 to 49.

There are 15 residues in the CDR3. Trimming stripped 4 bases from V and 3 bases from J, with 15 bases between. Germline-derived CDR1 and CDR2 are SGHRS and YFSETQ. The donors were adults (healthy and HIV-negative) with no recent acute infections or vaccinations. TCRdb keeps only in-frame clones here, not all; method: immunoSEQ multiplex PCR. The data show 400,000 to 500,000 clones, around three quarters seen once. Sample: PBMCs. This TCR derives from a woman between 40 and 55 years old in good health. Some clones in this sample may be carry-over from other donors' samples. The V and J genes are TRBV5-1 and TRBJ2-3; D could derive from TRBD1 or TRBD2 (7 bases each). The CDR3 DNA reads as TGCGCCAGCAGCAGGGAGGGGGCTAGGACAGATACGCAGTATTTT. Encoded protein: CASSREGARTDTQYF.